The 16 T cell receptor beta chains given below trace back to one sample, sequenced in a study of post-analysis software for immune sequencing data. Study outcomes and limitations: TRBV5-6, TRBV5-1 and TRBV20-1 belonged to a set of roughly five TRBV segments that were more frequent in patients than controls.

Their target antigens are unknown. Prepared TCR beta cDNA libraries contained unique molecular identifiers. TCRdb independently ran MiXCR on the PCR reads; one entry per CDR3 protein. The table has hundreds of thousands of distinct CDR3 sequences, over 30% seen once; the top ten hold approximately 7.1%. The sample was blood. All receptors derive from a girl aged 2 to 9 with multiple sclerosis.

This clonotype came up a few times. CDR3 sequence (DNA): TGCGCCAGCAGTCCCCAGGACGGGGACAATCAGCCCCAGCATTTT. This gives the protein CASSPQDGDNQPQHF. This chain links TRBV4-1 with TRBJ1-5, with unresolved D. The germline V gene has CDR1 MGHRA and CDR2 YSYEKL. This CDR3 has 15 residues. Trimming stripped 6 bases from V and 3 bases from J, with 15 bases between.

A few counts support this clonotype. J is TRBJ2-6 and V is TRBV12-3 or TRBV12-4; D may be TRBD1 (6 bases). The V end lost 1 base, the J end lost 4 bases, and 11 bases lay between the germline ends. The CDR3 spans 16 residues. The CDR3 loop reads CASSLDRAPGANVLTF. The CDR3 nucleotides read TGTGCCAGCAGTTTAGACAGGGCTCCCGGGGCCAACGTCCTGACTTTC.

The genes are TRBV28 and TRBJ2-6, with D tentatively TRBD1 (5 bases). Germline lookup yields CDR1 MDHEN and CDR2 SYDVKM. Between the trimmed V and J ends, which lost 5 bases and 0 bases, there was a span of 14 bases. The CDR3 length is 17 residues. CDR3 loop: CASSRDSAASGANVLTF. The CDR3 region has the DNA TGTGCCAGCAGTCGCGACAGTGCAGCCTCTGGGGCCAACGTCCTGACTTTC.

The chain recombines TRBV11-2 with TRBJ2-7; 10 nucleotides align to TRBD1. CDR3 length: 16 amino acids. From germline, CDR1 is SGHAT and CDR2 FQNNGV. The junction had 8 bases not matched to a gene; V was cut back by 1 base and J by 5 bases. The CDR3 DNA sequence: TGTGCCAGCAGCTTAGGGGGAACCGGGACAGGGGACGAGCAGTACTTC. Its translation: CASSLGGTGTGDEQYF.

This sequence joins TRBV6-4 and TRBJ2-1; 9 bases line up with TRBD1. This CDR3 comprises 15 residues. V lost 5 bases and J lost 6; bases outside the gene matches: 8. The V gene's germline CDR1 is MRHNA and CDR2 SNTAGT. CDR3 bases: TGTGCCAGCAGTACAGGGGGCAGGGACTGCAATGAGCAGTTCTTC. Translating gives CASSTGGRDCNEQFF.

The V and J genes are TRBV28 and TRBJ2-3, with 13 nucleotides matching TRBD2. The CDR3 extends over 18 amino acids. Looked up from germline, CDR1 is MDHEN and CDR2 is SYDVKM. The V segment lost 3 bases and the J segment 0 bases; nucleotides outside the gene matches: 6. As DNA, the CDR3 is TGTGCCAGCAGTTTGACTAGCGGGGGGTTCCCGAGCACAGATACGCAGTATTTT. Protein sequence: CASSLTSGGFPSTDTQYF.

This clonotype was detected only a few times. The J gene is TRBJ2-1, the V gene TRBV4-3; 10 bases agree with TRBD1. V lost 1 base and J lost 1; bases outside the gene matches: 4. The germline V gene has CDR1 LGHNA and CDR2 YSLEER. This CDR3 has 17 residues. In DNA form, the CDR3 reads TGCGCCAGCAGCCAAGGATGGGACAGGGGTTCCTACAATGAGCAGTTCTTC. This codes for CASSQGWDRGSYNEQFF.

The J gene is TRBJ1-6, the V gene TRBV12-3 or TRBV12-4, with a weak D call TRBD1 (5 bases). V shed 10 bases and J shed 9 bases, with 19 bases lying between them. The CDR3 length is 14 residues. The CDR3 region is CAIDGTFPGSPLHF. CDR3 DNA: TGTGCCATCGACGGGACTTTCCCCGGTTCACCCCTCCACTTT.

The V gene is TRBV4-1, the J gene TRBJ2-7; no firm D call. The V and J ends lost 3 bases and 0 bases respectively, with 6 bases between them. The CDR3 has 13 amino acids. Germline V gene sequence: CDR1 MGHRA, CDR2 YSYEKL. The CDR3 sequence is CASSQRSSYEQYF. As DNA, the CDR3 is TGCGCCAGCAGCCAGAGGAGCTCCTACGAGCAGTACTTC.

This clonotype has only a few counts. CDR3 bases: TGTGCCAGCACCTCACCGCCGGGACAGGGGTACGAGCAGTACTTC. Translating it yields CASTSPPGQGYEQYF. This chain connects TRBV28 to TRBJ2-7, with 10 bases that match TRBD1. This CDR3 comprises 15 residues. Germline CDR1 MDHEN, CDR2 SYDVKM. V lost 7 bases, J lost 4 bases, and 10 bases stayed unmatched. The variable domain in full, completed from reference TRBV28 and TRBJ2-7, reads DVKVTQSSRYLVKRTGEKVFLECVQDMDHENMFWYRQDPGLGLRLIYFSYDVKMKEKGDIPEGYSVSREKKERFSLILESASTNQTSMYLCASTSPPGQGYEQYFGPGTRLTVT.

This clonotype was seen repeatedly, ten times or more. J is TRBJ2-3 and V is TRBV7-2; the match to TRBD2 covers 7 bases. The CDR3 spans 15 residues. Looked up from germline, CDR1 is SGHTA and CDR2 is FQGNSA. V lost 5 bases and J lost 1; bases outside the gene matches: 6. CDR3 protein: CASSPQAGGTDTQYF. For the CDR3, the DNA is TGTGCCAGCAGCCCCCAGGCGGGGGGCACAGATACGCAGTATTTT. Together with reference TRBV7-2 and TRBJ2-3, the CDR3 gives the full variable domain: GAGVSQSPSNKVTEKGKDVELRCDPISGHTALYWYRQSLGQGLEFLIYFQGNSAPDKSGLPSDRFSAERTGGSVSTLTIQRTQQEDSAVYLCASSPQAGGTDTQYFGPGTRLTVL.

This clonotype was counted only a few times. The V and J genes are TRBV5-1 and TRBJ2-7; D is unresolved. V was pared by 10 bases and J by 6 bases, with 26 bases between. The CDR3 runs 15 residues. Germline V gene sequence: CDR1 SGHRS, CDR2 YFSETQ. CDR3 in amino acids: CACAERRPASSEQYF. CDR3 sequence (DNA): TGCGCCTGTGCGGAACGCCGACCAGCCTCTTCCGAGCAGTACTTC.

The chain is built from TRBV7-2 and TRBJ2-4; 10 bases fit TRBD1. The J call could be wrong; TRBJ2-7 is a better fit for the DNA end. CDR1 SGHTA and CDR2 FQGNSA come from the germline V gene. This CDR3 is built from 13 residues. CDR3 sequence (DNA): TGTGCCAGCAGCCCGGGGACAGGGGCCGAGCAGTACTTC. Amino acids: CASSPGTGAEQYF.

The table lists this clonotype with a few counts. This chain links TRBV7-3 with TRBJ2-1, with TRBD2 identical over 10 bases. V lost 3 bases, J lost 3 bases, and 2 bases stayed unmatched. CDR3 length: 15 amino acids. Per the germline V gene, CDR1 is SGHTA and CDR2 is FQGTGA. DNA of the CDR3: TGTGCCAGCAGCTTCCTAGCGGGAGACTACAATGAGCAGTTCTTC. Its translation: CASSFLAGDYNEQFF.

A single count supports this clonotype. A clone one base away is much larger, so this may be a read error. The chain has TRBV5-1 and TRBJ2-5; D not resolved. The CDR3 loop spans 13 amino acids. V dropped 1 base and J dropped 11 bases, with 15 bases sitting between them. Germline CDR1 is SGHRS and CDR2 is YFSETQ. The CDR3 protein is CASSLTVADEQYF. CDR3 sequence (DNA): TGCGCCAGCAGCTTGACTGTAGCAGATGAGCAGTACTTC.

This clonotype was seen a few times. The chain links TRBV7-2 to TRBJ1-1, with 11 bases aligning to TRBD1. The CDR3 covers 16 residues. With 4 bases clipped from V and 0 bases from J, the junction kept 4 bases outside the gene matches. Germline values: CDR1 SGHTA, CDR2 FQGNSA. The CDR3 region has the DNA TGTGCCAGCAGCTCCCGGACAGGGGGCATGAACACTGAAGCTTTCTTT. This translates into CASSSRTGGMNTEAFF.